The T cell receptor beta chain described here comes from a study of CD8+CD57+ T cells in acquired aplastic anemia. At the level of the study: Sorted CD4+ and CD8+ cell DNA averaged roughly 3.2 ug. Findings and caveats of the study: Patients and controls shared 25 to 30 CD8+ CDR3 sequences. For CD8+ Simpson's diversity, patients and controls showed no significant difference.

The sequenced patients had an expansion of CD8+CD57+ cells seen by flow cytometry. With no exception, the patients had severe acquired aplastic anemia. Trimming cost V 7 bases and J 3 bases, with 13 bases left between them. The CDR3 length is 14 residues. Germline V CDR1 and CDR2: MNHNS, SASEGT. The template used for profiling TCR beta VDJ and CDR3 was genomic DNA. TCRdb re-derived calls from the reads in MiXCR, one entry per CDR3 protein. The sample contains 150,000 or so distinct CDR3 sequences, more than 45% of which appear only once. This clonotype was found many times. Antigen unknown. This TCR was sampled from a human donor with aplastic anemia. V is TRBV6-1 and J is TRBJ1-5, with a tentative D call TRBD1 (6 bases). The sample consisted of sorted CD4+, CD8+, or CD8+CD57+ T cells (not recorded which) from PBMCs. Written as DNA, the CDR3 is TGTGCCAGCACGTCAGGGGCCCTCAATCAGCCCCAGCATTTT. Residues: CASTSGALNQPQHF.